This T cell receptor beta chain appears in the sequencing data of a study of T cells in Graves' hyperthyroidism and ophthalmopathy. Germline CDR1 reads SSHAT; CDR2 reads FNYEAQ (reference sequence). CDR3 size: 12 residues. This clonotype occurred a few times. Mismatch with germline at one junction end may stem from a read error. RNA transcripts provided the source from which TCR beta CDR3 regions were amplified. When the TCR CDR3 underwent first-round RT-PCR, the HTBI primer set was used. TCRdb re-derived calls from the multiplex PCR reads in MiXCR, one entry per CDR3 protein. The sample includes hundreds of thousands of distinct CDR3 sequences, roughly 45% seen only once; the top ten take less than 9%.

The chain couples TRBV7-7 to TRBJ2-5, with D uncertain. The sequencing input was peripheral blood or thyroid tissue (not recorded which). The clonotype comes from an adult man with Graves' disease, either hyperthyroidism or ophthalmopathy (not recorded which). CDR3 sequence (DNA): TGTGCTAGCAGCCACCTGGCTGGGACCCAGTACTTC. Encoded protein: CASSHLAGTQYF.